This T cell receptor (beta chain) originates from a study of shared clonotypes between healthy human individuals. Study results and caveats: Sampling involved blood alone; tissue repertoires likely differ.

The length of the CDR3 is 15 residues. V was shortened by 4 bases and J by 5 bases, with 18 bases between the two germline ends. Germline values: CDR1 SGHRS, CDR2 YFSETQ. With respect to this clone: What it binds is not known.

The donor cohort consisted entirely of Caucasian adults residing in Nashville, Tennessee. The test was conducted at deep level. Every subset had its genomic DNA shared out evenly among several immunoSEQ plates. Data came from immunoSEQ multiplex PCR; TCRdb stores just in-frame clones and leaves some out. This table has hundreds of thousands of clones, roughly 78% appearing once. The specimen was memory CD4+ T cells sorted from blood. This sample's subset: CD45RA-negative fraction. The sequence came from a woman aged 25 to 39 in good health. The V and J genes are TRBV5-1 and TRBJ1-1; a possible D gene is TRBD1 (5 bases). CDR3 amino acids: CASSLPRQGKTEAFF. DNA of the CDR3: TGCGCCAGCAGCCTCCCCCGGCAGGGTAAAACTGAAGCTTTCTTT. Variable domain in full (rest from reference TRBV5-1 and TRBJ1-1): KAGVTQTPRYLIKTRGQQVTLSCSPISGHRSVSWYQQTPGQGLQFLFEYFSETQRNKGNFPGRFSGRQFSNSRSEMNVSTLELGDSALYLCASSLPRQGKTEAFFGQGTRLTVV.